What follows are 26 T cell receptor beta chains derived from one specimen sequenced in a study of blood T cell repertoires in COVID-19 (TCRdb year 2020). The library came from the immunoSEQ multiplex PCR assay. TCRdb took over this immuneACCESS table, retaining in-frame rearrangements with V and J assigned. Such tables are incomplete; in checked studies, under half of the missing clones stem from an unresolved V gene, and the remainder is unexplained. Recorded for this sample are about 20,000 clones; roughly 90% of them occurred a single time. Of the sample, 5% to 6.5% is held by the ten largest clones. Sequencing was performed on peripheral blood. The receptors derive from a human donor in a cohort sampled during active COVID-19.

The chain joins TRBV7-9 to TRBJ1-1; a weak D match, TRBD1 (6 bases). Germline V lookup: CDR1 SEHNR, CDR2 FQNEAQ (reference sequence). The CDR3 covers 14 residues. Deletions cut 3 bases from V and 7 bases from J, with 15 bases between. CDR3 DNA: TGTGCCAGCAGCTTCCCCGCAGGGGCCATTGAAGCTTTCTTT. As protein: CASSFPAGAIEAFF.

V gene TRBV7-8 combines with J gene TRBJ1-3, with TRBD1 matching over 9 bases. After removal of 6 bases from V and 6 bases from J, the junction contained 6 bases not matched to a gene. Germline assignment: CDR1 SGHVS and CDR2 FQNEAQ. The CDR3 totals 14 residues. The DNA for the CDR3 is TGTGCCAGCAGGCCTAGACAGGGGGTAAACACCATATATTTT. Translation gives CASRPRQGVNTIYF.

A few counts support this clone. V gene TRBV19 combines with J gene TRBJ1-5; D is undetermined. Trimming cost V 6 bases and J 7 bases, with 13 bases left between them. CDR3 length: 13 amino acids. Germline-derived CDR1 and CDR2 are LNHDA and SQIVND (reference sequence). The CDR3 region has the DNA TGTGCCAGTAGCCCAGCTAGTAGGCAGCCCCAGCATTTT. This codes for CASSPASRQPQHF.

The rearrangement uses TRBV11-2 and TRBJ2-1, with TRBD2 identical over 11 bases. CDR3 length: 15 amino acids. The V segment lost 5 bases and the J segment 4 bases; nucleotides outside the gene matches: 4. CDR1 and CDR2 (germline): SGHAT, FQNNGV. The CDR3, as DNA: TGTGCCAGCAGCCCCCCTAGCGGGAGGTACAATGAGCAGTTCTTC. This codes for CASSPPSGRYNEQFF.

The chain links TRBV5-1 to TRBJ2-5; D unresolved. CDR3 length: 11 amino acids. The ends were cut back, 3 bases at V and 5 bases at J, with 5 bases in the middle. Per germline, CDR1 SGHRS and CDR2 YFSETQ. CDR3 sequence reads: CASSSLETQYF. For the CDR3, the DNA is TGCGCCAGCAGCTCCCTTGAGACCCAGTACTTC.

The J gene is TRBJ2-1, the V gene TRBV28; 13 bases map to TRBD2. J was trimmed by 14 bases and V by 1 base; bases with no gene match: 8. The CDR3 has 15 amino acids. The V gene's germline CDR1 is MDHEN and CDR2 SYDVKM. The CDR3 spells CASSLSTSGRGSKFF. The CDR3 DNA reads TGTGCCAGCAGTTTATCAACTAGCGGGAGGGGCAGTAAGTTCTTC.

This chain joins TRBV2 and TRBJ2-7; D gene ambiguous. CDR3 length: 11 residues. Germline V gene data show CDR1 as SNHLY and CDR2 as FYNNEI. V was shortened by 4 bases and J by 6 bases, with 7 bases between the two germline ends. The CDR3 spells CASSGLLEQYF. Here the CDR3 DNA reads TGTGCCAGCAGTGGCCTACTCGAGCAGTACTTC.

The J gene is TRBJ2-1, the V gene TRBV3-1 (or the pseudogene TRBV3-2); perhaps TRBD2 as D (6 bases). The V end lost 4 bases, the J end lost 8 bases, and 9 bases lay between the germline ends. This CDR3 is 12 amino acids long. Germline loops: CDR1 LGHDT, CDR2 YNNKEL (reference sequence). This CDR3 is CASSPTSHEQFF. The CDR3 DNA follows: TGTGCCAGCAGCCCGACTAGTCATGAGCAGTTCTTC.

The chain recombines TRBV25-1 with TRBJ1-2; D remains unclear. Germline V gene sequence: CDR1 MGHDK, CDR2 SYGVNS. Trimming shortened V by 4 bases and J by 4 bases, and 4 bases separated the two germline ends. This CDR3 comprises 11 residues. The CDR3 region is CASSAFYGYTF. DNA for the CDR3: TGTGCCAGCAGTGCGTTCTATGGCTACACCTTC.

The chain carries TRBV9 and TRBJ2-3, with 8 bases that match TRBD1. Germline CDR1 SGDLS, CDR2 YYNGEE. This CDR3 is built from 17 residues. V lost 4 bases, J lost 0 bases, and 10 bases stayed unmatched. CDR3 nucleotide sequence: TGTGCCAGCAGCCACCCAGAGACAGGGGCTAGCACAGATACGCAGTATTTT. Its protein is CASSHPETGASTDTQYF.

The gene calls are TRBV12-3 or TRBV12-4 and TRBJ1-1; no reliable D call. The CDR3 covers 12 residues. V was shortened by 3 bases and J by 1 base, with 3 bases between the two germline ends. CDR3 region: CASSFRNTEAFF. The CDR3 region has the DNA TGTGCCAGCAGTTTCAGGAACACTGAAGCTTTCTTT.

The rearrangement links TRBV10-3 to TRBJ1-6, with D possibly matching TRBD1 (6 bases). There are 17 residues in the CDR3. The germline V gene encodes CDR1 ENHRY and CDR2 SYGVKD. Trimming pared 1 base from V and 7 bases from J, leaving 17 bases between. The CDR3 DNA reads TGTGCCATCAGTGAGTTGTTACAGGGTGGCATAAATTCACCCCTCCACTTT. Translated: CAISELLQGGINSPLHF.

V gene TRBV5-1 combines with J gene TRBJ2-2, with a tentative D call TRBD1 (5 bases). Germline loops: CDR1 SGHRS, CDR2 YFSETQ. V was pared by 5 bases and J by 1 base, with 9 bases between. The CDR3 runs 14 residues. The DNA of the CDR3 is TGCGCCAGCAGACCTACAGGGAACACCGGGGAGCTGTTTTTT. Its protein product is CASRPTGNTGELFF.

In DNA, the CDR3 is TGCGCCAGCAGCTGGGCACCAGGCCCCGAGCAGTACTTC. It is translated as CASSWAPGPEQYF. The chain has TRBV5-1 and TRBJ2-7; no reliable D call. V was shortened by 3 bases and J by 6 bases, with 13 bases between the two germline ends. In germline, CDR1 is SGHRS, CDR2 YFSETQ. This CDR3 has 13 amino acids.

The CDR3 loop reads CASSYPDRGHYEQYF. CDR3 in DNA: TGTGCCAGCAGTTACCCGGACAGGGGGCACTACGAGCAGTACTTC. The chain couples TRBV6-5 to TRBJ2-7, with 11 bases aligning to TRBD1. The V gene end was trimmed by 2 bases and the J gene end by 3 bases; junction bases not matched to a gene: 3. Per the germline V gene, CDR1 is MNHEY and CDR2 is SVGAGI. This CDR3 comprises 15 residues.

J is TRBJ2-2 and V is TRBV30; 7 bases fit TRBD2. V was pared by 4 bases and J by 5 bases, with 10 bases of the junction left unmatched. Germline V gene data show CDR1 as GTSNPN and CDR2 as SVGIG (reference sequence). The CDR3 is made up of 15 amino acids. CDR3: CAWTLLAGATGELFF. Written as DNA, the CDR3 is TGTGCCTGGACCCTTCTCGCGGGAGCGACCGGGGAGCTGTTTTTT.

The chain uses TRBV28 and TRBJ2-1; tentatively, D is TRBD2 (5 bases). This CDR3 has 13 amino acids. Looked up from germline, CDR1 is MDHEN and CDR2 is SYDVKM. V shed 7 bases and J shed 4 bases, with 11 bases lying between them. CDR3 DNA sequence: TGTGCCAGCACCAACGGGATATACAATGAGCAGTTCTTC. It yields the protein CASTNGIYNEQFF.

The CDR3 spells CSASRLAGGYEQYF. The CDR3 DNA reads as TGCAGTGCTAGTCGGCTAGCGGGAGGTTACGAGCAGTACTTC. The chain joins TRBV20-1 to TRBJ2-7, with 11 positions matching TRBD2. With V trimmed by 3 bases and J by 4 bases, 5 bases remained unmatched. This CDR3 has 14 residues. The germline CDR1 and CDR2 sequences are DFQATT and SNEGSKA (reference sequence).

The J gene is TRBJ2-7, the V gene TRBV21-1; no check of the table's D call, TRBD2, against the DNA was made. TRBV21-1 corresponds to a pseudogene. This CDR3 is built from 13 residues. The CDR3 coding sequence is TGTGCCAGCAGCCCACTTGGGAGCTACGAGCAGTACTTC. Translation: CASSPLGSYEQYF.

Here the CDR3 DNA reads TGTGCCAGCAGTTTGGTGGGGGCGGGGAACACTGAAGCTTTCTTT. This sequence encodes CASSLVGAGNTEAFF. The chain joins TRBV27 to TRBJ1-1, with TRBD1 as a possible D gene (6 bases). V lost 3 bases to trimming and J lost 1 base, with 12 bases between them. The length of the CDR3 is 15 residues. Germline V CDR1 and CDR2: MNHEY, SMNVEV (reference sequence).

By share of the sample, this clone is medium-sized. The chain has TRBV5-6 and TRBJ2-1; 7 bases match TRBD2. The germline gives CDR1 SGHDT, CDR2 YYEEEE. The CDR3 has 16 amino acids. Unmatched junction bases numbered 8, after V lost 5 bases and J lost 0 bases. DNA for the CDR3: TGTGCCAGCAGTCCACAGCGGGACCCCTCCTACAATGAGCAGTTCTTC. Its translation: CASSPQRDPSYNEQFF. Supplemented by reference TRBV5-6 and TRBJ2-1, the full variable domain reads DAGVTQSPTHLIKTRGQQVTLRCSPKSGHDTVSWYQQALGQGPQFIFQYYEEEERQRGNFPDRFSGHQFPNYSSELNVNALLLGDSALYLCASSPQRDPSYNEQFFGPGTRLTVL.

This chain links TRBV28 with TRBJ2-5, with 8 positions matching TRBD1. The germline V gene has CDR1 MDHEN and CDR2 SYDVKM. The CDR3 covers 15 residues. J lost 3 bases, V lost 5 bases, and 8 bases had no gene match. The CDR3 bases are TGTGCCAGCAGTACACTACAGGGGGAGGAAGAGACCCAGTACTTC. This codes for CASSTLQGEEETQYF.

V and J are TRBV28 and TRBJ1-1, with 9 bases matching TRBD1. Germline CDR1 and CDR2: MDHEN and SYDVKM. The CDR3 covers 14 residues. Germline trimming cut 6 bases from V and 5 bases from J; bases unmatched to any gene: 7. The CDR3 DNA reads as TGTGCCAGCAGCCCCGGGACAGGGTCGACTGAAGCTTTCTTT. This encodes CASSPGTGSTEAFF.

This clone has a single count. The gene calls are TRBV14 and TRBJ2-7, with TRBD2 matching over 12 bases. J was trimmed by 0 bases and V by 5 bases; bases with no gene match: 2. Per the germline V gene, CDR1 is SGHDN and CDR2 is FVKESK. CDR3 length: 15 amino acids. Here the CDR3 reads CASSRGLAGSYEQYF. The CDR3, as DNA: TGTGCCAGCAGCAGGGGACTAGCGGGCTCCTACGAGCAGTACTTC.

This rearrangement joins TRBV6-4 to TRBJ2-7, with TRBD2 matching over 9 bases. J was trimmed by 0 bases and V by 10 bases; bases with no gene match: 13. This CDR3 region has 16 residues. Germline V gene lookup returns CDR1 MRHNA and CDR2 SNTAGT. CDR3 amino acids: CAIPEGLAGRSYEQYF. Written as DNA, the CDR3 is TGTGCCATCCCCGAGGGGCTAGCGGGACGCTCCTACGAGCAGTACTTC.

The chain joins TRBV7-2 to TRBJ2-6; TRBD2 might be the D (6 bases). Trimming cost V 1 base and J 4 bases, with 8 bases left between them. CDR3 length equals 15 residues. Germline CDR1 is SGHTA and CDR2 is FQGNSA. CDR3 sequence (DNA): TGTGCCAGCAGCTTAGGCGGGGCAGGGGCCAACGTCCTGACTTTC. It yields the protein CASSLGGAGANVLTF.